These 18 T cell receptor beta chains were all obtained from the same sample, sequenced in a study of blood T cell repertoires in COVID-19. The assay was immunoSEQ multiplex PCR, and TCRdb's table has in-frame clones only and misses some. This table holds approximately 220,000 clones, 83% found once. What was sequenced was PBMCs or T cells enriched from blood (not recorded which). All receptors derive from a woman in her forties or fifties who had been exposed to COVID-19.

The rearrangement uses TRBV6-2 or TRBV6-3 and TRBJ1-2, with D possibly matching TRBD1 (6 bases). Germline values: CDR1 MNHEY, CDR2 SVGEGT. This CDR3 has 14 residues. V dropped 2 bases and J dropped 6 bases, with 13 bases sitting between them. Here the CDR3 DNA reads TGTGCCAGCAGTTACAGGGGGAAGGAGGATGGCTACACCTTC. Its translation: CASSYRGKEDGYTF.

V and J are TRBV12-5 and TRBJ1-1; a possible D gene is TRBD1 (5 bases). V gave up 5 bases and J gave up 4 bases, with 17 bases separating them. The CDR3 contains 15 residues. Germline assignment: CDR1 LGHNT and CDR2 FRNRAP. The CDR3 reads CASGMRQLRGTEAFF. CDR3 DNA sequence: TGTGCTAGTGGTATGAGACAGCTTCGAGGCACTGAAGCTTTCTTT.

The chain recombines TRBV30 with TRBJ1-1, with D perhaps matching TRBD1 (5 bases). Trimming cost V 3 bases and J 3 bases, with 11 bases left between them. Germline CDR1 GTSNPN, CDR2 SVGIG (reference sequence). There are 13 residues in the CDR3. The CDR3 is CAWSDSSDTEAFF. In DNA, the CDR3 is TGTGCCTGGAGCGACAGTTCCGACACTGAAGCTTTCTTT.

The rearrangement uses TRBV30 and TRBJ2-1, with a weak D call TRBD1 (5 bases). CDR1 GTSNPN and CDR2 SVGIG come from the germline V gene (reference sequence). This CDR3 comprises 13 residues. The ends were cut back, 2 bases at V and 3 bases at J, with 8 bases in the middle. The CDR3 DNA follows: TGTGCCTGGAGTTCAGACAGCTACAATGAGCAGTTCTTC. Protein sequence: CAWSSDSYNEQFF.

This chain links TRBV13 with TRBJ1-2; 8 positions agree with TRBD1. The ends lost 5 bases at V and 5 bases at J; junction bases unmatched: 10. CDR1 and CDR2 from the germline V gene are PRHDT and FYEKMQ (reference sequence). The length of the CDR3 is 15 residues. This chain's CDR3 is CASSHSGQGWYGYTF. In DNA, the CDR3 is TGTGCCAGCAGCCACTCCGGACAGGGCTGGTATGGCTACACCTTC.

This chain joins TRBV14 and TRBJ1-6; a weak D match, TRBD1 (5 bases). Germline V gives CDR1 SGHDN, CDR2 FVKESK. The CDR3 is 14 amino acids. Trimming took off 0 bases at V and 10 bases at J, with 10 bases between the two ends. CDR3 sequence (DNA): TGTGCCAGCAGCCAAGAAACAGGCGACTCACCCCTCCACTTT. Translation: CASSQETGDSPLHF.

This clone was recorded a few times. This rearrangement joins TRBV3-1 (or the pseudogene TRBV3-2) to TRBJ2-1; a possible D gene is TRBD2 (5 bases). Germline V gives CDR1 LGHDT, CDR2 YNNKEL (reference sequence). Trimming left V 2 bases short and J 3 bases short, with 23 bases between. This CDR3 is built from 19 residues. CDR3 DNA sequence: TGTGCCAGCAGCCAATTCCTCCAAGCGGATACTACCTACTACAATGAGCAGTTCTTC. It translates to CASSQFLQADTTYYNEQFF.

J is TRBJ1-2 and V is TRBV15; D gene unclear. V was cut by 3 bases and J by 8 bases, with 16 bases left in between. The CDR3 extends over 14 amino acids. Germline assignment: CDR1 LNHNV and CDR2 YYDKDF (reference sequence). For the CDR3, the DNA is TGTGCCACCAGCAGGGCAGGTGACCTCCCCGGCTACACCTTC. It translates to CATSRAGDLPGYTF. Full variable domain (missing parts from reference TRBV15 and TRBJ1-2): DAMVIQNPRYQVTQFGKPVTLSCSQTLNHNVMYWYQQKSSQAPKLLFHYYDKDFNNEADTPDNFQSRRPNTSFCFLDIRSPGLGDTAMYLCATSRAGDLPGYTFGSGTRLTVV.

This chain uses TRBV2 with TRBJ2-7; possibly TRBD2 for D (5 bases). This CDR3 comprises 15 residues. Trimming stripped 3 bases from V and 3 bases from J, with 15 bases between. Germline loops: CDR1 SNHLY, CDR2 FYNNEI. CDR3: CASSEVDGLYYEQYF. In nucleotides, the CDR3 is TGTGCCAGCAGTGAGGTTGACGGACTTTACTACGAGCAGTACTTC. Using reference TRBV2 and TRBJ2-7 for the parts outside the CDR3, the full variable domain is EPEVTQTPSHQVTQMGQEVILRCVPISNHLYFYWYRQILGQKVEFLVSFYNNEISEKSEIFDDQFSVERPDGSNFTLKIRSTKLEDSAMYFCASSEVDGLYYEQYFGPGTRLTVT.

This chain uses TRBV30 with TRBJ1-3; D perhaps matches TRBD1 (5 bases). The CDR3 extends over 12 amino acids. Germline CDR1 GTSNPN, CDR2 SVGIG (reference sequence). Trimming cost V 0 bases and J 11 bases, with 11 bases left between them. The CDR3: CAWSVERGPIYF. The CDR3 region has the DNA TGTGCCTGGAGTGTCGAGCGGGGCCCCATATATTTT.

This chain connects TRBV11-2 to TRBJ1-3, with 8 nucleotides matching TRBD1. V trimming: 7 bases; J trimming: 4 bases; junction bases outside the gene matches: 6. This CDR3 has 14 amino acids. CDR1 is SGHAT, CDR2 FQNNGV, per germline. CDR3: CASTSTGDGNTIYF. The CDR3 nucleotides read TGTGCCAGCACCTCGACAGGGGACGGAAACACCATATATTTT.

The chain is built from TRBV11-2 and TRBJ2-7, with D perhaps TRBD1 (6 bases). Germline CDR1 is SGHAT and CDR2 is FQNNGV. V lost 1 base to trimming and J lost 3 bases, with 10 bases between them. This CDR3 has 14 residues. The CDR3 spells CASSLGVGGYEQYF. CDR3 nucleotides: TGTGCCAGCAGCTTAGGCGTAGGGGGCTACGAGCAGTACTTC.

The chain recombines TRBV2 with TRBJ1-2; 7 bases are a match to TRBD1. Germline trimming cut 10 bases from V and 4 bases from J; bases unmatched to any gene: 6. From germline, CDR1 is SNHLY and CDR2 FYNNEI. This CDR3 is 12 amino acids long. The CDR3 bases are TGTGCCACTCAGGGGGTGGGCTATGGCTACACCTTC. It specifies CATQGVGYGYTF.

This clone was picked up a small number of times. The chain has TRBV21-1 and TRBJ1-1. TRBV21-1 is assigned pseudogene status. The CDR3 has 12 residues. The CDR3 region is CASLRGNTEAFF. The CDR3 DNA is TGTGCCAGCTTACGGGGGAACACTGAAGCTTTCTTT.

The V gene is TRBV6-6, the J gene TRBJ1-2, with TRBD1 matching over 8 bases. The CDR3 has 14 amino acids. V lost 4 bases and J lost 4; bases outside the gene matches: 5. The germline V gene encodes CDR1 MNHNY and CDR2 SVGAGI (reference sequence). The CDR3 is CASSSGQDAYGYTF. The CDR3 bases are TGTGCCAGCAGTTCGGGACAGGATGCCTATGGCTACACCTTC.

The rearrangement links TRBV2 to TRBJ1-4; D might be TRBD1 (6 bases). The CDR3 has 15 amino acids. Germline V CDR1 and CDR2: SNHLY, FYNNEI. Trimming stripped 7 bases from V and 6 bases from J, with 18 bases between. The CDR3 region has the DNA TGTGCCAGCACCCCCACTCCAGGGGATGATGAAAAACTGTTTTTT. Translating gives CASTPTPGDDEKLFF.

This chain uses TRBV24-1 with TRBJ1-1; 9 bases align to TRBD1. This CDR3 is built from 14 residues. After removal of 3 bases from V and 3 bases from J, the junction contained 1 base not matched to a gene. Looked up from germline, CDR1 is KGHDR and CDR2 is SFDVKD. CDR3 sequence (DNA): TGTGCCACCAGTGATGGACAGGGGTACACTGAAGCTTTCTTT. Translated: CATSDGQGYTEAFF.

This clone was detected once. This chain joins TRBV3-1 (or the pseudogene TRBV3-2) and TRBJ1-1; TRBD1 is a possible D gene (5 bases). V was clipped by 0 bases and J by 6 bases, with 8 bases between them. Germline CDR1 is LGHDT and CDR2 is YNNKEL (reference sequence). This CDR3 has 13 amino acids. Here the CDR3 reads CASSQDRGSEAFF. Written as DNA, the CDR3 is TGTGCCAGCAGCCAAGATCGGGGGTCTGAAGCTTTCTTT.